This T cell receptor (beta chain) is drawn from a study of T-cell reconstitution after alpha-beta-depleted transplantation in children. The TCRbeta library was prepared with unique molecular identifiers. TCRdb re-called the PCR reads through MiXCR, storing one row per CDR3 protein. The profile covers roughly 300,000 distinct CDR3 sequences, with approximately 10% appearing a single time and around 24% taken by the ten largest. Overall study findings and caveats: Where alpha-beta T cells came from about two months after transplant was reportedly several hundred expanded graft clones.

V was pared by 2 bases and J by 7 bases, with 12 bases between. Germline values: CDR1 SGHTA, CDR2 FQGNSA. CDR3 length: 14 residues. This clonotype showed up many times. The target antigen is unknown. The input for sequencing was peripheral blood, taken 180 days after TCRalphabeta/CD19-depleted stem cell transplant. The genes are TRBV7-2 and TRBJ2-1; TRBD2 might be the D (5 bases). The TCR comes from a male patient aged 2 to 9 who had a stem cell transplant for chronic granulomatous disease, so the T cells may come from the graft donor. The CDR3 DNA reads TGTGCCAGCAGCTTATACCAGCGGTGGAATGAGCAGTTCTTC. Translated, it gives CASSLYQRWNEQFF.